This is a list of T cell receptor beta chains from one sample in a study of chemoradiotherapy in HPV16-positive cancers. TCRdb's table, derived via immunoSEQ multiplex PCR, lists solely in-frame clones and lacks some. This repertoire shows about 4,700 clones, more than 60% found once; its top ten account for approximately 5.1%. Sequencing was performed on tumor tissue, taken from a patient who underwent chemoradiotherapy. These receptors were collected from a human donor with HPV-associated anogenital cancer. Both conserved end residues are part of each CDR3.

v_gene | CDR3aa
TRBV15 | CATSTANRGQDTEAFF
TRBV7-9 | CASIPDPGQGIEAFF
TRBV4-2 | CASSQDLLQGGTDTQYF
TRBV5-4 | CASSLDFLGGYYGYTF
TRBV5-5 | CASSEPGGTRTYEQYF
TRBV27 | CASSPLPGIRSNYGYTF
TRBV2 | CASSATSGGETQYF
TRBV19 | CASSIRQGVNTEAFF
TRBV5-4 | CASSLFGSGGSSTDTQYF
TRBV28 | CASSFPDPTGELFF
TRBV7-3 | CASSMPGQGAAGELFF
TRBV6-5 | CASSYGLRLGAETQYF
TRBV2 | CASSTRTGVTEAFF
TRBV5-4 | CASSRQGPAVDEQFF
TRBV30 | CAWSSGGAGNQPQHF
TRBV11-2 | CASIDPGQNMNTEAFF
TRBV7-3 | CASSRTLQETQYF
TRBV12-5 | CASGSTGTVYGYTF
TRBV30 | CAWGTTGGYTF
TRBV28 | CASSLTGSRSYEQYF
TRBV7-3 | CASSLGQGKTQYF
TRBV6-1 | CASNRGDTEAFF
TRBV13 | CASSLEGLGGRLYEQYF
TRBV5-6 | CASSLGGFQAGELFF
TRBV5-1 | CASSTGTGQETQYF
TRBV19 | CASSIYGSSYEQYF
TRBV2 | CASRPPDIYEQYF
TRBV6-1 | CASDPGQGSTQHF
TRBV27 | CASSFHGLSYEQYF
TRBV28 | CASTRQGTDTEAFF
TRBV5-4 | CASSAQETQYF
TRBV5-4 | CASSTGQAAYEQYF
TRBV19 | CASSLGQTLDTQYF
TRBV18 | CASSPTGGVDEKLFF
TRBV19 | CASSISTSSYNEQFF
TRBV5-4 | CASRPGGSSYNEQFF
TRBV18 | CASSPPSTDTQYF
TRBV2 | CASSGPPRSDYEQYF
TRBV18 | CASSPNGRITEAFF
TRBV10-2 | CASQSTVVTEAFF
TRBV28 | CASSLGDRGIFGYTF
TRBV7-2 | CASSDPGTGGEEQYF
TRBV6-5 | CASSLAGENNEQFF
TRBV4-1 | CASSRQGSETQYF
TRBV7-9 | CASSAQGAHSGNTIYF
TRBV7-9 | CASSGQGDEQYF
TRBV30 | CAWGQIMNTEAFF
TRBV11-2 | CASSRRELTDTQYF
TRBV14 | CASSQAVSGGLSYNEQFF